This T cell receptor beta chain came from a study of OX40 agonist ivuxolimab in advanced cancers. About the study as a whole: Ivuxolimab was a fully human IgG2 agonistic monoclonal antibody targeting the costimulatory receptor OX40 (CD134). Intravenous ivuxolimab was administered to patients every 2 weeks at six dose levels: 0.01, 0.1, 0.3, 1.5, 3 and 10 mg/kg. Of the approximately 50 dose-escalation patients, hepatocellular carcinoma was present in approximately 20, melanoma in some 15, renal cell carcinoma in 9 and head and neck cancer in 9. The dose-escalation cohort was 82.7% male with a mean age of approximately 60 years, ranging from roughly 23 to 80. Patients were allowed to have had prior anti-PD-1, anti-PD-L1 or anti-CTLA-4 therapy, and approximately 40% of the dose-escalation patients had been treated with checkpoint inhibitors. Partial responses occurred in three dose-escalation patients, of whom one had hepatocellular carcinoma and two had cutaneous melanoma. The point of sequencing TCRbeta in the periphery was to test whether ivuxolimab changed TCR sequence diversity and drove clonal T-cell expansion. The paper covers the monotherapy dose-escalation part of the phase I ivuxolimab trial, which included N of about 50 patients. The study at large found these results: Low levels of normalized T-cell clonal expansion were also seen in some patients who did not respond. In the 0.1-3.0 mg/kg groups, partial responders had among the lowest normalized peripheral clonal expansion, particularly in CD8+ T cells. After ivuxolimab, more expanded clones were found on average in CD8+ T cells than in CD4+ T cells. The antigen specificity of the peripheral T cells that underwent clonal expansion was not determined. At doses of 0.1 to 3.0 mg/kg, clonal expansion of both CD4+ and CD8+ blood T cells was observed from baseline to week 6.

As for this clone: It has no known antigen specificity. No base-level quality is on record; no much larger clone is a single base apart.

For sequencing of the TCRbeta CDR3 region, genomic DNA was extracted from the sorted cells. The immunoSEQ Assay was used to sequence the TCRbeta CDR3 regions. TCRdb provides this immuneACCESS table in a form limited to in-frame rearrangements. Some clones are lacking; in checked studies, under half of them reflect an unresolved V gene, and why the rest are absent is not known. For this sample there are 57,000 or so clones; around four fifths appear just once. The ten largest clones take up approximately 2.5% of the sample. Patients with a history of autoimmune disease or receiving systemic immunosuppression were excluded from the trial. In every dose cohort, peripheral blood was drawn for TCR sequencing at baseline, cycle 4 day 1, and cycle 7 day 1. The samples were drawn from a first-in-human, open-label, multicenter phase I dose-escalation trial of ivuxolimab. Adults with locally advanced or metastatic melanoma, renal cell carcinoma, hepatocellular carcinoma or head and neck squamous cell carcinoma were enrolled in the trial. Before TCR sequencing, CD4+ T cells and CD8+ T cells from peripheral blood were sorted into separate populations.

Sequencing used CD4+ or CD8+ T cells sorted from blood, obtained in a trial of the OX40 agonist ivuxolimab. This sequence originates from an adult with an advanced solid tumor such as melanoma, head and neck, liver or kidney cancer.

The DNA reads as follows: TGTGCCAGCAGTGAACCGGGACAAGAGAACACTGAAGCTTTCTTT. The translation is CASSEPGQENTEAFF. The chain employs TRBV6-1 and TRBJ1-1; a tentative D call is TRBD1 (6 bases match). CDR1 MNHNS and CDR2 SASEGT are derived from the germline V gene. Relative to germline, V is 2 bases shorter and J is 1 base shorter, with 11 bases between their ends. Reading from cysteine to phenylalanine, the CDR3 counts 15 amino acids. Kept here is only the CDR3 DNA, which spans 45 bases and is read in frame from base 1.